This entry lists 8 T cell receptor beta chains sequenced from one sample in a study of shared clonotypes between healthy human individuals. Sequencing was performed with immunoSEQ multiplex PCR; in TCRdb, only in-frame clones are kept and a portion is missing. The repertoire holds 2 million to 2.5 million clones, 85% to 95% seen once, with 0.35% to 0.5% in the top ten. Material: naive CD4+ T cells from PBMCs. The subset is: CD45RA+ positively selected. The receptors were sampled from a man younger than 35 in good health. Some clones in this sample may be carry-over from other donors' samples.

The V and J genes are TRBV5-4 and TRBJ2-1, with D possibly matching TRBD1 (5 bases). The germline CDR1 and CDR2 sequences are SGHNT and YYREEE (reference sequence). CDR3 size: 13 residues. Trimming removed 4 bases at V and 2 bases at J, with 7 bases between. CDR3 sequence reads: CASSETAYNEQFF. In DNA form, the CDR3 reads TGTGCCAGCAGCGAGACAGCCTACAATGAGCAGTTCTTC. Using reference TRBV5-4 and TRBJ2-1 for the parts outside the CDR3, the full variable domain is ETGVTQSPTHLIKTRGQQVTLRCSSQSGHNTVSWYQQALGQGPQFIFQYYREEENGRGNFPPRFSGLQFPNYSSELNVNALELDDSALYLCASSETAYNEQFFGPGTRLTVL.

The J gene is TRBJ2-4, the V gene TRBV30; no clear D gene. V lost 0 bases and J lost 5, with 5 bases in between. The germline CDR1 and CDR2 sequences are GTSNPN and SVGIG (reference sequence). CDR3 length equals 12 residues. CDR3 DNA sequence: TGTGCCTGGAGTGTACCCCAAAACATTCAGTACTTC. This codes for CAWSVPQNIQYF.

The chain carries TRBV7-6 and TRBJ1-4; D may be TRBD1 (5 bases). V lost 6 bases and J lost 4, with 21 bases in between. The CDR3 totals 17 residues. Germline-derived CDR1 and CDR2 are SGHVS and FNYEAQ. The CDR3 DNA is TGTGCCAGCAGTCCAACTCGGGTGGAAGGGGTTAATGAAAAACTGTTTTTT. It codes for CASSPTRVEGVNEKLFF.

The chain combines TRBV5-6 with TRBJ1-2; 12 bases map to TRBD1. From germline, CDR1 is SGHDT and CDR2 YYEEEE. V trimming: 1 base; J trimming: 2 bases; junction bases outside the gene matches: 9. The CDR3 runs 18 residues. The DNA for the CDR3 is TGTGCCAGCAGCTTGAGCGGGACAGGGGGCGATGGAAACTATGGCTACACCTTC. As protein: CASSLSGTGGDGNYGYTF.

The gene calls are TRBV5-1 and TRBJ1-3; 9 bases match TRBD1. V lost 7 bases and J lost 0; bases outside the gene matches: 2. This CDR3 is 14 amino acids long. Germline values: CDR1 SGHRS, CDR2 YFSETQ. In nucleotides, the CDR3 is TGCGCCAGCGGACAGGGGAGCTCTGGAAACACCATATATTTT. Translating gives CASGQGSSGNTIYF.

J is TRBJ2-7 and V is TRBV6-5, with D perhaps TRBD2 (6 bases). V gave up 2 bases and J gave up 6 bases, with 20 bases separating them. The CDR3 length is 16 residues. CDR1 and CDR2 (germline): MNHEY, SVGAGI. The CDR3 DNA is TGTGCCAGCAGTTACGTCCGAGGGACGGGAGTGGTCGAGCAGTACTTC. It is translated as CASSYVRGTGVVEQYF.

With respect to this clone: Other DNA sequences within the sample encode an identical CDR3. The chain couples TRBV5-1 to TRBJ2-5; no definite D call. V lost 3 bases to trimming and J lost 0 bases, with 6 bases between them. CDR1 is SGHRS and CDR2 is YFSETQ in the germline V gene. This CDR3 comprises 13 residues. The CDR3 protein is CASSSSYQETQYF. As DNA, the CDR3 is TGCGCCAGCAGCTCGTCGTACCAAGAGACCCAGTACTTC.

The rearrangement links TRBV4-2 to TRBJ2-5; 9 bases map to TRBD2. The CDR3 is 16 amino acids. The ends lost 0 bases at V and 5 bases at J; junction bases unmatched: 7. CDR1 is LGHNA and CDR2 is YNFKEQ in the germline V gene. As DNA, the CDR3 is TGTGCCAGCAGCCAAGAATCGGCGGGAGGGGGGGAGACCCAGTACTTC. Its protein product is CASSQESAGGGETQYF.